This is a list of T cell receptor beta chains from one sample in a study of human T cells and chemical hapten exposure. TCRdb analysed the RACE reads with MiXCR anew, one entry per CDR3 protein. Among roughly 96,000 distinct CDR3 sequences listed, about 9.6% were seen once. This specimen consisted of whole blood, obtained in connection with sensitization to the hapten diphenylcyclopropenone (DPC). The source is a middle-aged woman with alopecia areata. Some clones in this sample may be carry-over from other donors' samples. Both conserved end residues are part of each CDR3. D genes are given only for firm matches. Expanded clones get a size class; other rows say once, few or many, or leave the size out.

d_call: -
v_call: TRBV29-1
clone_size: few
j_call: TRBJ2-7
cdr3_nt: TGCAGCGCTGAGTCTCTGGGGAAGTACGAGCAGTACTTC
cdr3_aa: CSAESLGKYEQYF

d_call: -
v_call: TRBV7-8
clone_size: few
j_call: TRBJ1-1
cdr3_nt: TGTGCCAGCAGCACGGGGGGGGGAACTGAAGCTTTCTTT
cdr3_aa: CASSTGGGTEAFF

d_call: -
v_call: TRBV27
clone_size: -
j_call: TRBJ1-1
cdr3_nt: TGTGCCAGAGGGTCGGGGCAAACGAACACTGAAGCTTTCTTT
cdr3_aa: CARGSGQTNTEAFF

d_call: TRBD2
v_call: TRBV5-1
clone_size: few
j_call: TRBJ2-5
cdr3_nt: TGCGCCAGCAGCGAACTCGGACTAGCGGGAGTTGGGCAAGAGACCCAGTACTTC
cdr3_aa: CASSELGLAGVGQETQYF

d_call: -
v_call: TRBV4-3
clone_size: -
j_call: TRBJ1-4
cdr3_nt: TGCGCCAGCAGCCAGCGAACCAGGGGAACTAATGAAAAACTGTTTTTT
cdr3_aa: CASSQRTRGTNEKLFF

d_call: TRBD1
v_call: TRBV4-3
clone_size: many
j_call: TRBJ2-7
cdr3_nt: TGCGCCAGCAGTCCCGGGACAGACTCCTACGAGCAGTACTTC
cdr3_aa: CASSPGTDSYEQYF

d_call: -
v_call: TRBV21-1
clone_size: few
j_call: TRBJ1-1
cdr3_nt: TGTGCCAGCAGCAAATGGGACAGGGAGGGACTGAACACTGAAGCTTTCTTT
cdr3_aa: CASSKWDREGLNTEAFF

d_call: -
v_call: TRBV4-1
clone_size: -
j_call: TRBJ2-2
cdr3_nt: TGCGCCAGCAGCCAAGATCGGACTACGAACACCGGGGAGCTGTTTTTT
cdr3_aa: CASSQDRTTNTGELFF

d_call: -
v_call: TRBV29-1
clone_size: -
j_call: TRBJ2-3
cdr3_nt: TGCAGCGTTGAGGCAGGGAAGGGCACAGATACGCAGTATTTT
cdr3_aa: CSVEAGKGTDTQYF

d_call: -
v_call: TRBV28
clone_size: many
j_call: TRBJ2-1
cdr3_nt: TGTGCCAGCAGTTTAAGGCGGGGACTTACAACTTACAATGAGCAGTTCTTC
cdr3_aa: CASSLRRGLTTYNEQFF

d_call: -
v_call: TRBV7-2
clone_size: -
j_call: TRBJ2-5
cdr3_nt: TGTGCCAGCAGCTTAGCCGGGACTCTCCAAGAGACCCAGTACTTC
cdr3_aa: CASSLAGTLQETQYF

d_call: TRBD2
v_call: TRBV20-1
clone_size: -
j_call: TRBJ2-1
cdr3_nt: TGCAGTGCTAAATCGACTAGCGGGAGCTACAATGAGCAGTTCTTC
cdr3_aa: CSAKSTSGSYNEQFF

d_call: -
v_call: TRBV18
clone_size: few
j_call: TRBJ1-4
cdr3_nt: TGTGCCAGCTCACCCGACAGTTCTAATGAAAAACTGTTTTTT
cdr3_aa: CASSPDSSNEKLFF

d_call: TRBD2
v_call: TRBV28
clone_size: many
j_call: TRBJ2-7
cdr3_nt: TGTGCCAGCAGCGGACTAGCCAACGAGCAGTACTTC
cdr3_aa: CASSGLANEQYF

d_call: -
v_call: TRBV27
clone_size: -
j_call: TRBJ2-7
cdr3_nt: TGTGCCAGCAGTTTATCGACGGCGGTGCGGGCCTACGAGCAGTACTTC
cdr3_aa: CASSLSTAVRAYEQYF

d_call: -
v_call: TRBV6-1
clone_size: -
j_call: TRBJ2-7
cdr3_nt: TGTGCCAGCAACTCACCAGGGCCGCAGTACTTC
cdr3_aa: CASNSPGPQYF

d_call: -
v_call: TRBV30
clone_size: few
j_call: TRBJ2-3
cdr3_nt: TGTGCCTGGCGCCCCGGGACACCGAACACAGATACGCAGTATTTT
cdr3_aa: CAWRPGTPNTDTQYF

d_call: -
v_call: TRBV10-3
clone_size: few
j_call: TRBJ1-1
cdr3_nt: TGTGCCATCAGTGAGTCTGGTATCCCAAGACGGAACACTGAAGCTTTCTTT
cdr3_aa: CAISESGIPRRNTEAFF

d_call: -
v_call: TRBV7-3
clone_size: -
j_call: TRBJ2-7
cdr3_nt: TGTGCCAGCAGCTTGATGGACGGGAACTCCTACGAGCAGTACTTC
cdr3_aa: CASSLMDGNSYEQYF

d_call: -
v_call: TRBV5-4
clone_size: -
j_call: TRBJ1-2
cdr3_nt: TGTGCCAGCAGCAGGACGACAGCTAACTATGGCTACACCTTC
cdr3_aa: CASSRTTANYGYTF

d_call: -
v_call: TRBV12-3/TRBV12-4
clone_size: medium-sized
j_call: TRBJ1-5
cdr3_nt: TGTGCCAGCAGTTCTACGGAACTCAATCAGCCCCAGCATTTT
cdr3_aa: CASSSTELNQPQHF

d_call: -
v_call: TRBV7-2
clone_size: few
j_call: TRBJ1-1
cdr3_nt: TGTGCCAGCAGCTTGGGACAAGACCTTGAAGCTTTCTTT
cdr3_aa: CASSLGQDLEAFF

d_call: TRBD2
v_call: TRBV12-3/TRBV12-4
clone_size: -
j_call: TRBJ2-1
cdr3_nt: TGTGCCAGCAGCCAAACCCCGGGACTAGTCAATGAGCAGTTCTTC
cdr3_aa: CASSQTPGLVNEQFF